Below are 26 T cell receptor beta chains sequenced from a single sample in a study of T cells in localized non-small cell lung cancer. TCRdb's copy holds only in-frame clones and misses some; the assay was immunoSEQ multiplex PCR. This sample yields approximately 100,000 clones, of which roughly 93% are seen a single time; approximately 4% belongs to the top ten. The source material was PBMCs, sampled before any cancer treatment. Every receptor here comes from a woman aged 40 to 75 with stage II squamous cell lung carcinoma.

The V gene is TRBV7-6, the J gene TRBJ2-5; 7 bases are shared with TRBD2. With V trimmed by 2 bases and J by 0 bases, 9 bases remained unmatched. Germline CDR1 SGHVS, CDR2 FNYEAQ. This CDR3 has 17 amino acids. The CDR3 spells CASSLSAPSGNQETQYF. CDR3 sequence (DNA): TGTGCCAGCAGCTTATCGGCGCCTAGCGGAAACCAAGAGACCCAGTACTTC.

The chain's CDR3 is CAWSPGLAGGWNEQYF. In DNA form, the CDR3 reads TGTGCCTGGAGCCCCGGACTAGCGGGAGGGTGGAACGAGCAGTACTTC. The chain employs TRBV30 and TRBJ2-7; 15 bases agree with TRBD2. The trim removed 3 bases at V and 5 bases at J, leaving 8 bases unmatched. Germline V gene data show CDR1 as GTSNPN and CDR2 as SVGIG (reference sequence). The CDR3 is made up of 16 amino acids.

V and J are TRBV7-9 and TRBJ2-7; TRBD1 matches 10 bases. The germline V gene has CDR1 SEHNR and CDR2 FQNEAQ (reference sequence). Trimming cost V 5 bases and J 4 bases; bases outside gene matches: 14. The CDR3 loop spans 17 amino acids. This CDR3 reads CASSRGQGLTPLYEQYF. CDR3 sequence (DNA): TGTGCCAGCAGCCGGGGACAGGGGCTCACCCCTCTTTACGAGCAGTACTTC.

The chain couples TRBV27 to TRBJ1-1; D is ambiguous. Between the trimmed V and J ends, which lost 6 bases and 3 bases, there was a span of 17 bases. CDR3 size: 15 residues. Germline lookup yields CDR1 MNHEY and CDR2 SMNVEV (reference sequence). CDR3: CASSEIGFSDTEAFF. The CDR3, as DNA: TGTGCCAGCAGCGAAATTGGGTTTTCAGACACTGAAGCTTTCTTT.

The V call is TRBV2, the J call TRBJ1-2; TRBD1 might be the D (6 bases). Trimming took off 7 bases at V and 4 bases at J, with 19 bases between the two ends. Per germline, CDR1 SNHLY and CDR2 FYNNEI. The CDR3 totals 15 residues. CDR3 protein: CASNPRQGPIYGYTF. The CDR3 nucleotides read TGTGCCAGCAACCCGAGGCAGGGGCCAATCTATGGCTACACCTTC.

The rearrangement joins TRBV7-6 to TRBJ2-3; 9 bases align to TRBD1. CDR1 and CDR2 (germline): SGHVS, FNYEAQ. The V segment lost 0 bases and the J segment 3 bases; nucleotides outside the gene matches: 1. The CDR3 is made up of 15 amino acids. CDR3 DNA sequence: TGTGCCAGCAGCTTAGCGACAGGGGGGACAGATACGCAGTATTTT. Translation gives CASSLATGGTDTQYF.

This clone has just one count. The genes are TRBV5-4 and TRBJ2-7, with no clear D. V lost 0 bases and J lost 7, with 11 bases in between. CDR3 size: 13 residues. Germline V gene lookup returns CDR1 SGHNT and CDR2 YYREEE (reference sequence). In nucleotides, the CDR3 is TGTGCCAGCAGCTTGGGCAGAGCGACTGAGCAGTACTTC. This sequence encodes CASSLGRATEQYF.

The chain is built from TRBV6-5 and TRBJ2-7; D is unresolved. The V end lost 10 bases, the J end lost 2 bases, and 15 bases lay between the germline ends. CDR1 is MNHEY, CDR2 SVGAGI, per germline. The length of the CDR3 is 13 residues. CDR3 DNA: TGTGCCACCCAAAGGACCGCTACCTACGAGCAGTACTTC. The encoded protein is CATQRTATYEQYF.

This clone was detected once. The chain combines TRBV5-8 with TRBJ1-5, with D tentatively TRBD1 (6 bases). V was shortened by 5 bases and J by 1 base, with 13 bases between the two germline ends. The CDR3 runs 15 residues. Germline V lookup: CDR1 SGHTS, CDR2 YDEGEE. CDR3 DNA: TGTGCCAGCAGTCTTGCGGGGGCAAGCAATCAGCCCCAGCATTTT. Encoded protein: CASSLAGASNQPQHF.

The chain couples TRBV28 to TRBJ2-5; no reliable D call. The CDR3 sequence is 13 residues long. V dropped 3 bases and J dropped 5 bases, with 10 bases sitting between them. Germline assignment: CDR1 MDHEN and CDR2 SYDVKM. This CDR3 is CASSFRSRETQYF. CDR3 in DNA: TGTGCCAGCAGTTTCAGATCCCGGGAGACCCAGTACTTC. Full variable domain (outside the CDR3, taken from reference TRBV28 and TRBJ2-5): DVKVTQSSRYLVKRTGEKVFLECVQDMDHENMFWYRQDPGLGLRLIYFSYDVKMKEKGDIPEGYSVSREKKERFSLILESASTNQTSMYLCASSFRSRETQYFGPGTRLLVL.

V usage is TRBV5-4 and J usage is TRBJ2-4; TRBD1 aligns across 9 bases. The germline CDR1 and CDR2 sequences are SGHNT and YYREEE (reference sequence). The CDR3 extends over 16 amino acids. Trimming cost V 2 bases and J 0 bases; bases outside gene matches: 3. The CDR3, as DNA: TGTGCCAGCAGCTTTTACAGGGGGCAAGCCAAAAACATTCAGTACTTC. This translates into CASSFYRGQAKNIQYF.

The rearrangement links TRBV11-2 to TRBJ1-1, with 7 bases fitting TRBD1. After removal of 0 bases from V and 2 bases from J, the junction contained 3 bases not matched to a gene. CDR1 is SGHAT, CDR2 FQNNGV, per germline. The CDR3 sequence is 15 residues long. For the CDR3, the DNA is TGTGCCAGCAGCTTAGACGGGACAGCAAACACTGAAGCTTTCTTT. This codes for CASSLDGTANTEAFF. Looking up the rest from reference TRBV11-2 and TRBJ1-1 gives the full variable domain: EAGVAQSPRYKIIEKRQSVAFWCNPISGHATLYWYQQILGQGPKLLIQFQNNGVVDDSQLPKDRFSAERLKGVDSTLKIQPAKLEDSAVYLCASSLDGTANTEAFFGQGTRLTVV.

V gene TRBV6-4 combines with J gene TRBJ2-3; TRBD2 matches at 8 bases. CDR1 MRHNA and CDR2 SNTAGT come from the germline V gene. Trimming took 5 bases from V and 4 from J; bases not matched to a gene: 2. The length of the CDR3 is 13 residues. The CDR3 here is CASSMREADTQYF. CDR3 bases: TGTGCCAGCAGTATGCGGGAGGCAGATACGCAGTATTTT.

The chain links TRBV4-1 to TRBJ2-3; no clear D. The germline CDR1 and CDR2 sequences are MGHRA and YSYEKL. Trimming pared 0 bases from V and 2 bases from J, leaving 12 bases between. The CDR3 totals 16 residues. The CDR3 region has the DNA TGCGCCAGCAGCCAAGAATGGGCCAGTTACACAGATACGCAGTATTTT. Translated: CASSQEWASYTDTQYF.

This chain connects TRBV27 to TRBJ2-1, with D possibly being TRBD2 (6 bases). With 4 bases removed from V and 0 bases from J, the gap between germline ends came to 13 bases. Germline assignment: CDR1 MNHEY and CDR2 SMNVEV (reference sequence). CDR3 size: 16 residues. The CDR3 sequence: CASSSAMGGSYNEQFF. The CDR3 bases are TGTGCCAGCAGTTCCGCTATGGGGGGCTCCTACAATGAGCAGTTCTTC.

The chain is built from TRBV28 and TRBJ2-6; no definite D call. From germline, CDR1 is MDHEN and CDR2 SYDVKM. This CDR3 contains 16 residues. V lost 7 bases and J 0 bases, leaving 13 bases between the germline ends. CDR3 in amino acids: CASKNILGSGANVLTF. CDR3 DNA sequence: TGTGCCAGCAAAAATATTTTGGGCTCTGGGGCCAACGTCCTGACTTTC. Full variable domain (outside the CDR3, taken from reference TRBV28 and TRBJ2-6): DVKVTQSSRYLVKRTGEKVFLECVQDMDHENMFWYRQDPGLGLRLIYFSYDVKMKEKGDIPEGYSVSREKKERFSLILESASTNQTSMYLCASKNILGSGANVLTFGAGSRLTVL.

This clone was counted once. Additional DNA sequences in this sample encode the identical CDR3. This rearrangement joins TRBV5-1 to TRBJ2-4, with unresolved D. The CDR3 covers 13 residues. Trimming took off 1 base at V and 1 base at J, with 3 bases between the two ends. The germline V gene encodes CDR1 SGHRS and CDR2 YFSETQ. CDR3 DNA: TGCGCCAGCAGCTTGACCGCCAAAAACATTCAGTACTTC. Amino acids: CASSLTAKNIQYF. Drawing the rest from reference TRBV5-1 and TRBJ2-4, the complete variable domain is KAGVTQTPRYLIKTRGQQVTLSCSPISGHRSVSWYQQTPGQGLQFLFEYFSETQRNKGNFPGRFSGRQFSNSRSEMNVSTLELGDSALYLCASSLTAKNIQYFGAGTRLSVL.

This clone was seen once. The chain combines TRBV6-5 with TRBJ2-7, with D possibly being TRBD1 or TRBD2 (6 bases each). V was clipped by 0 bases and J by 4 bases, with 13 bases between them. This CDR3 contains 15 residues. Germline V gene sequence: CDR1 MNHEY, CDR2 SVGAGI. CDR3 loop: CASSYSFRGPYEQYF. In DNA, the CDR3 is TGTGCCAGCAGTTACTCTTTCCGGGGGCCTTACGAGCAGTACTTC.

The V call is TRBV7-9, the J call TRBJ2-5; D remains ambiguous. Trimming shortened V by 5 bases and J by 5 bases, and 6 bases separated the two germline ends. The CDR3 has 11 residues. Germline V gives CDR1 SEHNR, CDR2 FQNEAQ (reference sequence). The CDR3 DNA reads as TGTGCCAGCAGCCGTGGGGAGACCCAGTACTTC. Translating it yields CASSRGETQYF.

The chain couples TRBV9 to TRBJ1-2; TRBD1 is a possible D gene (5 bases). The CDR3 runs to 16 residues. Germline lookup yields CDR1 SGDLS and CDR2 YYNGEE. The germline V and J ends were trimmed by 0 bases and 0 bases, with 12 bases remaining between them. Here the CDR3 DNA reads TGTGCCAGCAGCGTAGGGCATCGGGGGGCTAACTATGGCTACACCTTC. This encodes CASSVGHRGANYGYTF.

This chain links TRBV9 with TRBJ2-7; 9 nucleotides match TRBD1. After removal of 2 bases from V and 6 bases from J, the junction contained 6 bases not matched to a gene. The CDR3 length is 14 residues. Germline assignment: CDR1 SGDLS and CDR2 YYNGEE. This CDR3 reads CASSVGDRVGEQYF. As DNA, the CDR3 is TGTGCCAGCAGCGTCGGGGACAGGGTGGGCGAGCAGTACTTC.

The rearrangement links TRBV5-8 to TRBJ1-1; D perhaps matches TRBD1 (5 bases). Trimming pared 0 bases from V and 10 bases from J, leaving 19 bases between. Germline V gene lookup returns CDR1 SGHTS and CDR2 YDEGEE. CDR3 size: 15 residues. As DNA, the CDR3 is TGTGCCAGCAGCTTGGTTTCAGGGCTCGCGGTGAGAGCTTTCTTT. Residues: CASSLVSGLAVRAFF.

This chain connects TRBV30 to TRBJ2-1, with D unclear. Germline V gene lookup returns CDR1 GTSNPN and CDR2 SVGIG (reference sequence). The CDR3 runs 12 residues. V was pared by 3 bases and J by 3 bases, with 6 bases between. The CDR3 sequence is CAWRLNYNEQFF. The CDR3 DNA sequence: TGTGCCTGGAGGCTGAACTACAATGAGCAGTTCTTC.

The chain employs TRBV6-1 and TRBJ2-7; 13 bases are a match to TRBD2. The V gene's germline CDR1 is MNHNS and CDR2 SASEGT. V was pared by 8 bases and J by 6 bases, with 4 bases of the junction left unmatched. The CDR3 spans 13 residues. The CDR3 DNA reads as TGTGCCAGCGGTACTAGCGGGGGGGGCGAGCAGTACTTC. This translates into CASGTSGGGEQYF.

V is TRBV11-2 and J is TRBJ1-4, with D hard to call. Trimming stripped 1 base from V and 0 bases from J, with 9 bases between. The CDR3 covers 16 residues. Germline V gene data show CDR1 as SGHAT and CDR2 as FQNNGV. The CDR3 DNA follows: TGTGCCAGCAGCTTAGGGACCTGGCCAACTAATGAAAAACTGTTTTTT. This translates into CASSLGTWPTNEKLFF.

V and J are TRBV11-3 and TRBJ2-1, with D perhaps TRBD2 (6 bases). V lost 1 base and J 9 bases, leaving 19 bases between the germline ends. The length of the CDR3 is 16 residues. Germline-derived CDR1 and CDR2 are SGHNT and YENEEA. CDR3 nucleotide sequence: TGTGCCAGCAGCTTAGTTCCCGGCGGGGAACAAGGTGAGCAGTTCTTC. Protein: CASSLVPGGEQGEQFF.